This T cell receptor beta chain comes out of a study of T cells in Graves' hyperthyroidism and ophthalmopathy. General study results and limits: Separation of ophthalmopathy from stable hyperthyroidism was achieved by a 13 V-J model.

V lost 4 bases, J lost 3 bases, and 10 bases lay in between. CDR1 is MNHEY, CDR2 SMNVEV, per germline (reference sequence). The CDR3 is 14 amino acids. Patients counted as stable if ophthalmopathy did not develop within 18 months. Exclusions: uncontrolled infection, other autoimmune disease, pregnancy, lactation. RNA transcripts yielded amplified TCR beta CDR3 regions. The primer set for the first-round RT-PCR of the TCR CDR3 was HTBI. TCRdb used MiXCR to reprocess the multiplex PCR reads, holding one entry per CDR3 protein. There are approximately 510,000 distinct CDR3 sequences in the sample; less than 25% occur only once, and 26% lies in the top ten. Only a few counts were recorded for this clonotype. Its antigen is unknown.

The chain recombines TRBV27 with TRBJ1-5; D not resolved. The TCR comes from a man between 18 and 29 years old with Graves' hyperthyroidism. Specimen: blood. The CDR3, as DNA: TGTGCCAGCAGTTCTTTAGGGCTCAATCAGCCCCAGCATTTT. Translating gives CASSSLGLNQPQHF.